A selection of T cell receptor beta chains follows, all from one sample in a study of technical replicates of blood from a few donors. TCRdb keeps only in-frame clones here, not all; method: immunoSEQ multiplex PCR. The sample consists of about 97,000 clones, 95% to 97% of them appearing once. What was sequenced was T cells isolated from PBMCs. Receptors originate from a human donor in good health. The CDR3 runs from the conserved cysteine through the conserved F or W. D genes are given only for firm matches. Clone size, where shown, is once, few, many, or a class for clones that have expanded.

clone_size j_call v_call d_call cdr3_nt cdr3_aa
NA TRBJ1-2 TRBV7-8 TRBD1 TGTGCCAGCAGCTTAAATGGGCAGGGGGCTTCCTATGGCTACACCTTC CASSLNGQGASYGYTF
NA TRBJ2-7 TRBV13 NA TGTGCCAGCAGCTCAGGGGACACCGAATACGAGCAGTACTTC CASSSGDTEYEQYF
NA TRBJ1-1 TRBV9 NA TGTGCCAGCACTGGAGAGGTGAACACTGAAGCTTTCTTT CASTGEVNTEAFF
NA TRBJ2-5 TRBV11-1 TRBD2 TGTGCCAGCAGCTTAGGACTAGCGGGGAAAGAGACCCAGTACTTC CASSLGLAGKETQYF
NA TRBJ1-1 TRBV9 NA TGTGCCAGCAGCGGATCAGGGGCCACTGAAGCTTTCTTT CASSGSGATEAFF
once TRBJ2-2 TRBV4-2 TRBD2 TGTGCCAGCAGCCATACTAGCGGATTGAACACCGGGGAGCTGTTTTTT CASSHTSGLNTGELFF
NA TRBJ1-5 TRBV19 NA TGTGCCAGTAGTATACAGATCAATCAGCCCCAGCATTTT CASSIQINQPQHF
NA TRBJ1-2 TRBV6-5 NA TGTGCCAGCAGTCCACGGTTCTCTAACTATGGCTACACCTTC CASSPRFSNYGYTF
NA TRBJ1-4 TRBV5-1 TRBD1 TGCGCCAGCAGTTTGGGACAGGGCGGAGAAAAACTGTTTTTT CASSLGQGGEKLFF
NA TRBJ1-2 TRBV5-4 TRBD1 TGTGCCAGCAGCTTTGTAGGGGGCCCCCTTCTAGGCACCTTC CASSFVGGPLLGTF
NA TRBJ2-7 TRBV5-4 TRBD2 TGTGCCAGCAGCTTACTAGCGGGGAGCTCCTACGAGCAGTACTTC CASSLLAGSSYEQYF
NA TRBJ1-1 TRBV27 NA TGTGCCAGCAGTTTATCGGGCGTCAGGAACACTGAAGCTTTCTTT CASSLSGVRNTEAFF
NA TRBJ2-7 TRBV28 TRBD1 TGTGCCAGCAGTCAAGGGGACAGGGTAAGGTACGAGCAGTACTTC CASSQGDRVRYEQYF
NA TRBJ2-7 TRBV10-2 NA TGCGCCAGCAGTGTGGCGACAGGCCTCTACGAGCAGTACTTC CASSVATGLYEQYF
NA TRBJ2-1 TRBV13 NA TGTGCCAGCAGCTTAGGTCCCGGCTCCTACAATGAGCAGTTCTTC CASSLGPGSYNEQFF
NA TRBJ2-5 TRBV13 NA TGTGCCAGCAGCCCAGGGATGGAAGAGACCCAGTACTTC CASSPGMEETQYF
NA TRBJ2-7 TRBV5-1 TRBD2 TGCGCCAGCAGCTTGGAAGCGGGAGTATTGTACGAGCAGTACTTC CASSLEAGVLYEQYF
few TRBJ2-2 TRBV10-1 TRBD1 TGCGCCAGCGGACATTCACAGGGGGATAACACCGGGGAGCTGTTTTTT CASGHSQGDNTGELFF
once TRBJ1-2 TRBV6-5 NA TGTGCCAGCAGTGACATTGGACACTTCTATGGCTACACCTTC CASSDIGHFYGYTF
NA TRBJ2-1 TRBV27 NA TGTGCCAGCAGTGTGGCGGCGGACAATGAGCAGTTCTTC CASSVAADNEQFF
NA TRBJ1-2 TRBV27 NA TGTGCCAGCAGTTTATGGGCCGGGGATAACTATGGCCACACCTTC CASSLWAGDNYGHTF
once TRBJ2-3 TRBV10-3 TRBD2 TGTGCCATCAGTGATGGGACTAGGAATACGCAGTATTTT CAISDGTRNTQYF
NA TRBJ2-1 TRBV5-1 NA TGCGCCAGCAGCTTGGTTAGGGGCGGAAACAGCTACAATGAGCAGTTCTTC CASSLVRGGNSYNEQFF
NA TRBJ1-1 TRBV6-6 TRBD1 TGTGCCAGCAATAGACAGGGGGCTTTCACTGAAGCTTTCTTT CASNRQGAFTEAFF
NA TRBJ1-2 TRBV19 TRBD1 TGTGCCAGTAGTATGGACAGGGTTGGCTACACCTTC CASSMDRVGYTF
NA TRBJ1-2 TRBV11-2 TRBD1 TGTGCCAGCAGCTTGACGGACAGGGTGGACTATGGCTACACCTTC CASSLTDRVDYGYTF
NA TRBJ2-2 TRBV9 NA TGTGCCAGCAGCGTTTCAGGATGGGCAGGGGAATTGGGGGAGCTGTTTTTT CASSVSGWAGELGELFF
NA TRBJ1-5 TRBV5-1 NA TGCGCCAGCAGCTTCGCCGGGACTCTTAATAGCAATCAGCCCCAGCATTTT CASSFAGTLNSNQPQHF
NA TRBJ1-2 TRBV27 TRBD1 TGTGCCAGCAGTTTATCATCAACGGGACAGCTTTACGATGGCTACACCTTC CASSLSSTGQLYDGYTF
NA TRBJ2-7 TRBV7-2 TRBD2 TGTGCCAGCAGCTTAATTAGCGGGAGTTCGGCCTACGAGCAGTACTTC CASSLISGSSAYEQYF
once TRBJ2-6 TRBV13 TRBD1 TGTGCCAGCAGCTGGGGGACAGGGAGGGCCTCTGGGGCCAACGTCCTGACTTTC CASSWGTGRASGANVLTF
NA TRBJ1-2 TRBV7-3 TRBD1 TGTGCCAGCAGTTCCGACAGGGCTTCCTATGGCTACACCTTC CASSSDRASYGYTF
NA TRBJ2-7 TRBV25-1 TRBD1 TGTGCCAGCAGTGACCCCGGGACAGGGGGCGACGAGCAGTACTTC CASSDPGTGGDEQYF
NA TRBJ2-7 TRBV11-3 TRBD1 TGTGCCAGCAGCCCATGGGACAGGGGGCCCTACGAGCAGTACTTC CASSPWDRGPYEQYF
once TRBJ2-3 TRBV18 NA TGTGCCAGCTCACCCGTCGCGGGGAACACAGATACGCAGTATTTT CASSPVAGNTDTQYF
NA TRBJ2-7 TRBV6-1 NA TGTGCCAGCAGTGAAGGAGGCTCTCGAAGACCGTTC CASSEGGSRRPF
NA TRBJ1-2 TRBV30 NA TGTGCCTGGAGTGTAGGGGTGTATGGCTACACCTTC CAWSVGVYGYTF
NA TRBJ1-5 TRBV6-6 NA TGTGCCAGCAGTTCCATCCTAAATCAGCCCCAGCATTTT CASSSILNQPQHF
NA TRBJ2-2 TRBV7-6 TRBD2 TGTGCCTCTGGGGAGGGATACGCCGGGGAGCTGTTTTTT CASGEGYAGELFF
NA TRBJ2-5 TRBV2 NA TGTGCCAGCTCTGGCGGACAGTCAGAGACCCAGTACTTC CASSGGQSETQYF
NA TRBJ2-7 TRBV18 TRBD2 TGTGCCAGCTCTTCGGCTAGCGGTAGCTACGAGCAGTACTTC CASSSASGSYEQYF
few TRBJ1-1 TRBV29-1 NA TGCAGCGTAGCCACGGGGGGCGACACTGAAGCTTTCTTT CSVATGGDTEAFF